The T cell receptor beta chain under discussion was sequenced for a study of blood T cell repertoires in COVID-19. Study information: Sample material is recorded as cDNA or gDNA derived from T cells, B-cell-depleted T cells, or PBMCs.

This clone was detected a few times. Participants spanned ages about 18 to 90 years and resided in 20 to 30 US areas. Participants' reported clinical history set cohort assignment. This CDR3 comprises 11 residues. Trimming removed 6 bases from V and 8 bases from J; junction bases left unmatched: 3. Libraries were prepared by immunoSEQ multiplex PCR; TCRdb keeps only in-frame clonotypes and omits some of them. The table includes about 130,000 clones, about 86% detected once. The rearrangement uses TRBV12-3 or TRBV12-4 and TRBJ1-2, with 7 nucleotides matching TRBD1. Material: PBMCs or T cells enriched from blood (not recorded which). The receptor comes from a man aged 50 or older who had recovered from COVID-19. This CDR3 reads CASRDRVGYTF. CDR3 bases: TGTGCCAGCAGAGACAGGGTAGGCTACACCTTC.